These 20 T cell receptor beta chains were all obtained from the same sample, sequenced in a study of T cell changes during pregnancy in multiple sclerosis. Only in-frame clones appear in the TCRdb table, and some are missing; sequencing was by immunoSEQ multiplex PCR. The data show more than 45,000 clones, with about 92% seen just once and approximately 3.5% held by the top ten. Here the sequenced sample was CD8+ T cells from peripheral blood mononuclear cells, taken in the second trimester of pregnancy. The receptors were gathered from a female donor with multiple sclerosis, enrolled in a pregnancy study.

The J gene is TRBJ2-3, the V gene TRBV27; 7 nucleotides line up with TRBD2. Germline V gene data show CDR1 as MNHEY and CDR2 as SMNVEV (reference sequence). The CDR3 is made up of 14 amino acids. V gave up 7 bases and J gave up 0 bases; unmatched junction bases: 4. CDR3 DNA: TGTGCCAGCACCTCCGGGGGGAGCACAGATACGCAGTATTTT. Amino acids: CASTSGGSTDTQYF.

The rearrangement uses TRBV5-1 and TRBJ2-5, with TRBD2 matching over 9 bases. The germline V gene encodes CDR1 SGHRS and CDR2 YFSETQ. J gave up 0 bases and V 4 bases, and 7 bases lay outside the gene matches. CDR3 size: 16 residues. This CDR3 is CASSPGSGGNQETQYF. CDR3 in DNA: TGCGCCAGCAGCCCAGGTAGCGGGGGCAACCAAGAGACCCAGTACTTC.

The chain couples TRBV10-2 to TRBJ1-4, with no clear D. The CDR3 length is 16 residues. The germline CDR1 and CDR2 sequences are WSHSY and SAAADI. V shed 8 bases and J shed 0 bases, with 16 bases lying between them. The CDR3 protein is CASGQERIATNEKLFF. In DNA, the CDR3 is TGCGCCAGCGGCCAAGAGCGAATTGCAACTAATGAAAAACTGTTTTTT.

The CDR3 sequence: CASSYIDRGLGYTF. As DNA, the CDR3 is TGTGCCAGCAGTTACATCGACAGGGGGCTTGGCTACACCTTC. The chain is built from TRBV6-6 and TRBJ1-2; 10 positions match TRBD1. This CDR3 spans 14 amino acids. Germline CDR1 is MNHNY and CDR2 is SVGAGI (reference sequence). V dropped 2 bases and J dropped 7; count of bases not matched to a gene: 4.

The V and J genes are TRBV6-5 and TRBJ2-1; D is unclear. Germline CDR1 is MNHEY and CDR2 is SVGAGI. The CDR3 runs 13 residues. The ends were cut back, 0 bases at V and 7 bases at J, with 7 bases in the middle. In nucleotides, the CDR3 is TGTGCCAGCAGTTACTCGACATTGAATGAGCAGTTCTTC. Residues: CASSYSTLNEQFF.

This sequence joins TRBV27 and TRBJ2-7, with 8 bases fitting TRBD1. Trimming cost V 5 bases and J 5 bases; bases outside gene matches: 8. The CDR3 has 14 residues. Germline-derived CDR1 and CDR2 are MNHEY and SMNVEV (reference sequence). The CDR3 nucleotides are TGTGCCAGCAGTGACGGGACAGGATTCAACGAGCAGTACTTC. Residues: CASSDGTGFNEQYF.

The chain joins TRBV28 to TRBJ2-7; D is uncertain. The CDR3 runs to 12 residues. V lost 8 bases to trimming and J lost 7 bases, with 15 bases between them. Per germline, CDR1 MDHEN and CDR2 SYDVKM. This CDR3 reads CASWPQVGEQYF. DNA for the CDR3: TGTGCCAGCTGGCCCCAGGTTGGAGAGCAGTACTTC.

The rearrangement joins TRBV14 to TRBJ2-3, with D possibly matching TRBD2 (6 bases). Germline V gives CDR1 SGHDN, CDR2 FVKESK. Trimming removed 0 bases at V and 0 bases at J, with 13 bases between. The length of the CDR3 is 17 residues. The CDR3, as DNA: TGTGCCAGCAGCCAAGAGGTGGGAGGTTTTAGCACAGATACGCAGTATTTT. Translating gives CASSQEVGGFSTDTQYF.

The V call is TRBV6-1, the J call TRBJ1-5; TRBD1 might be the D (5 bases). From germline, CDR1 is MNHNS and CDR2 SASEGT. Between the trimmed V and J ends, which lost 8 bases and 6 bases, there was a span of 11 bases. The CDR3 runs 12 residues. CDR3 region: CASVGGIQPQHF. The CDR3 nucleotides are TGTGCCAGCGTCGGGGGGATTCAGCCCCAGCATTTT.

This sequence joins TRBV9 and TRBJ2-1; D not certain. This CDR3 is 13 amino acids long. Trimming took 4 bases from V and 4 from J, leaving 9 bases between them. From germline, CDR1 is SGDLS and CDR2 YYNGEE. The CDR3 sequence is CASSSDTYNEQFF. CDR3 DNA sequence: TGTGCCAGCAGCTCAGACACTTACAATGAGCAGTTCTTC.

This rearrangement joins TRBV10-3 to TRBJ2-1; 9 bases are a match to TRBD2. The CDR3 contains 15 residues. Per the germline V gene, CDR1 is ENHRY and CDR2 is SYGVKD. V gave up 3 bases and J gave up 9 bases; unmatched junction bases: 9. The CDR3 DNA sequence: TGTGCCATCAGTGACCAGCCGGGACTAGCCGGTGAGCAGTTCTTC. Protein sequence: CAISDQPGLAGEQFF.

In this sample, this clone turned up once. The V and J genes are TRBV15 and TRBJ2-7; D not resolved. This CDR3 spans 14 amino acids. Germline values: CDR1 LNHNV, CDR2 YYDKDF (reference sequence). V was pared by 2 bases and J by 7 bases, with 15 bases between. As DNA, the CDR3 is TGTGCCACCAGCAGACTAGTCAGCTCTACGGAGCAGTACTTC. It codes for CATSRLVSSTEQYF. The full variable domain, completed using reference TRBV15 and TRBJ2-7, is DAMVIQNPRYQVTQFGKPVTLSCSQTLNHNVMYWYQQKSSQAPKLLFHYYDKDFNNEADTPDNFQSRRPNTSFCFLDIRSPGLGDTAMYLCATSRLVSSTEQYFGPGTRLTVT.

This clone showed up just once. V usage is TRBV27 and J usage is TRBJ1-1; the D is unclear. The CDR3 has 14 amino acids. V shed 3 bases and J shed 1 base, with 9 bases lying between them. The germline V gene encodes CDR1 MNHEY and CDR2 SMNVEV (reference sequence). CDR3: CASSLLGGNTEAFF. CDR3 bases: TGTGCCAGCAGTTTGTTAGGCGGGAACACTGAAGCTTTCTTT.

DNA for the CDR3: TGCGCCAGCAGACGAGACAGGGACTCCTACAATGAGCAGTTCTTC. It encodes CASRRDRDSYNEQFF. The gene calls are TRBV4-1 and TRBJ2-1, with 7 bases lining up with TRBD1. J lost 0 bases, V lost 6 bases, and 5 bases had no gene match. The V gene's germline CDR1 is MGHRA and CDR2 YSYEKL. CDR3 size: 15 residues.

The V call is TRBV7-7, the J call TRBJ2-5; 8 bases match TRBD1. The CDR3 sequence is 19 residues long. J lost 2 bases, V lost 2 bases, and 16 bases had no gene match. CDR1 is SSHAT and CDR2 is FNYEAQ in the germline V gene (reference sequence). The CDR3 here is CASSLRDRGGGGLQETQYF. The CDR3, as DNA: TGTGCCAGCAGCTTACGAGACAGGGGAGGTGGTGGCCTACAAGAGACCCAGTACTTC.

J is TRBJ1-1 and V is TRBV5-8, with D maybe TRBD1 (5 bases). The V end was cut by 7 bases, the J end by 1 base, with 23 bases between. Germline CDR1 is SGHTS and CDR2 is YDEGEE. The length of the CDR3 is 17 residues. Here the CDR3 DNA reads TGTGCCAGCGCCGCAGGCCTACAGGCCGGTCCGAACACTGAAGCTTTCTTT. It yields the protein CASAAGLQAGPNTEAFF.

This chain connects TRBV7-9 to TRBJ2-1; tentatively, D is TRBD2 (5 bases). V was shortened by 5 bases and J by 16 bases, with 15 bases between the two germline ends. This CDR3 comprises 11 residues. CDR1 SEHNR and CDR2 FQNEAQ come from the germline V gene (reference sequence). The CDR3 is CASSPLRAQFF. DNA for the CDR3: TGTGCCAGCAGCCCGCTGAGGGCTCAATTCTTC.

V is TRBV15 and J is TRBJ2-2; 8 bases are shared with TRBD2. Trimming removed 0 bases from V and 3 bases from J; junction bases left unmatched: 6. Per the germline V gene, CDR1 is LNHNV and CDR2 is YYDKDF (reference sequence). The CDR3 spans 17 residues. The CDR3 DNA sequence: TGTGCCACCAGCAGAGATCTGGGCGGGGGGCACACCGGGGAGCTGTTTTTT. This codes for CATSRDLGGGHTGELFF.

V and J are TRBV4-3 and TRBJ1-1; the D gene is possibly TRBD1 (6 bases). V was shortened by 0 bases and J by 6 bases, with 23 bases between the two germline ends. The CDR3 consists of 18 residues. CDR1 and CDR2 from the germline V gene are LGHNA and YSLEER. The CDR3 DNA sequence: TGCGCCAGCAGCCAAGATCTTTTGGGCAGGGGCCCTGGGGCTGAAGCTTTCTTT. Encoded protein: CASSQDLLGRGPGAEAFF.

This clone has only one observation. This rearrangement joins TRBV27 to TRBJ1-2; D remains ambiguous. Trimming removed 2 bases from V and 2 bases from J, with 6 bases in between. Germline values: CDR1 MNHEY, CDR2 SMNVEV (reference sequence). The CDR3 loop spans 13 amino acids. The CDR3 DNA is TGTGCCAGCAGTTTAGGGCAGAACTATGGCTACACCTTC. Its translation is CASSLGQNYGYTF.